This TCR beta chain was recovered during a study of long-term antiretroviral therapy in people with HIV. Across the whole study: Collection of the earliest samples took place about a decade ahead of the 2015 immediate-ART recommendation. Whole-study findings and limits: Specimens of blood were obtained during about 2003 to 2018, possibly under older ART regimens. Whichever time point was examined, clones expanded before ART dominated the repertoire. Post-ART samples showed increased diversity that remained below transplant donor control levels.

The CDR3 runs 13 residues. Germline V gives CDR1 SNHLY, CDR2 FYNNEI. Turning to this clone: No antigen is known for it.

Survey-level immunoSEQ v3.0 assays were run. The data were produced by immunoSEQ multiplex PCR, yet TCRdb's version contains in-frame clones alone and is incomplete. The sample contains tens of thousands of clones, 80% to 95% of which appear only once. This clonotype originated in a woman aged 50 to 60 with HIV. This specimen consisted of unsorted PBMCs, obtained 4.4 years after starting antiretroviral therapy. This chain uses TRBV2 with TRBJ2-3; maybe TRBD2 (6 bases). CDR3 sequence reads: CGSQEGSTDTQYF. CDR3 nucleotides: TGTGGCAGTCAGGAGGGGAGCACAGATACGCAGTATTTT.